This entry lists 14 T cell receptor beta chains sequenced from one sample in a study of response to subunit inactivated influenza vaccine. TCRdb reprocessed the RT-PCR reads with MiXCR, giving one entry per CDR3 protein. The sample shows about 520,000 distinct CDR3 sequences, approximately 24% of them seen only once. The source material was CD4+ T cells sorted from PBMCs, sampled 4 to 6 days after vaccination. These receptors came from a man over 45 who received an inactivated influenza vaccine.

The sample holds a few counts of this clonotype. V usage is TRBV6-5 and J usage is TRBJ2-5; TRBD1 aligns across 8 bases. Germline V CDR1 and CDR2: MNHEY, SVGAGI. Unmatched junction bases numbered 8, after V lost 3 bases and J lost 5 bases. The CDR3 extends over 15 amino acids. In nucleotides, the CDR3 is TGTGCCAGCAGTTATGGGTCAGGGGGCGTGGAGACCCAGTACTTC. Its translation is CASSYGSGGVETQYF.

This clonotype was observed a handful of times. The genes are TRBV20-1 and TRBJ1-6; no firm D call. V lost 2 bases and J 7 bases, leaving 12 bases between the germline ends. The CDR3 extends over 14 amino acids. The germline gives CDR1 DFQATT, CDR2 SNEGSKA (reference sequence). The CDR3 sequence: CSARSAWENSPLHF. CDR3 nucleotide sequence: TGCAGTGCTAGATCAGCTTGGGAGAATTCACCCCTCCACTTT.

The V and J genes are TRBV30 and TRBJ2-1; no clear D. Germline values: CDR1 GTSNPN, CDR2 SVGIG (reference sequence). The V gene lost 0 bases and the J gene lost 3 bases, with 12 bases spanning the gap. The CDR3 runs to 15 residues. CDR3 in amino acids: CAWSVAGPFYNEQFF. The CDR3 region has the DNA TGTGCCTGGAGTGTTGCAGGTCCGTTCTACAATGAGCAGTTCTTC.

The rearrangement links TRBV5-1 to TRBJ2-1, with 10 bases lining up with TRBD2. V was pared by 4 bases and J by 5 bases, with 9 bases of the junction left unmatched. This CDR3 region has 16 residues. CDR1 is SGHRS, CDR2 YFSETQ, per germline. Written as DNA, the CDR3 is TGCGCCAGCAGCCCAGCACTAGCGGGGACTCACAATGAGCAGTTCTTC. Encoded protein: CASSPALAGTHNEQFF.

There are a few counts of this clonotype. The chain links TRBV12-3 or TRBV12-4 to TRBJ2-1; TRBD1 is a possible D gene (6 bases). V shed 2 bases and J shed 5 bases, with 10 bases lying between them. The CDR3 sequence is 14 residues long. The chain's CDR3 is CASSLPGVDNEQFF. In DNA, the CDR3 is TGTGCCAGCAGTTTACCAGGGGTAGACAATGAGCAGTTCTTC.

The J gene is TRBJ1-1, the V gene TRBV7-9, with TRBD1 as a possible D gene (6 bases). The CDR3 loop spans 14 amino acids. V was cut by 4 bases and J by 3 bases, with 12 bases left in between. Germline CDR1 reads SEHNR; CDR2 reads FQNEAQ (reference sequence). The CDR3 bases are TGTGCCAGCAGCTCACATACAGGGTACACTGAAGCTTTCTTT. Its protein product is CASSSHTGYTEAFF. The complete variable domain, with remaining parts taken from reference TRBV7-9 and TRBJ1-1, reads DTGVSQNPRHKITKRGQNVTFRCDPISEHNRLYWYRQTLGQGPEFLTYFQNEAQLEKSRLLSDRFSAERPKGSFSTLEIQRTEQGDSAMYLCASSSHTGYTEAFFGQGTRLTVV.

This clonotype was picked up a small number of times. The chain is built from TRBV28 and TRBJ2-3; D unresolved. Trimming cost V 6 bases and J 2 bases, with 6 bases left between them. The V gene's germline CDR1 is MDHEN and CDR2 SYDVKM. There are 12 residues in the CDR3. This chain's CDR3 is CASRPATDTQYF. CDR3 coding DNA: TGTGCCAGCAGACCGGCCACAGATACGCAGTATTTT.

The rearrangement links TRBV7-9 to TRBJ2-5; 7 bases match TRBD2. Germline trimming cut 7 bases from V and 2 bases from J; bases unmatched to any gene: 13. Germline CDR1 SEHNR, CDR2 FQNEAQ (reference sequence). This CDR3 is 16 amino acids long. Here the CDR3 reads CASIPLSASGQETQYF. The DNA of the CDR3 is TGTGCCAGCATCCCACTGTCGGCTAGCGGACAAGAGACCCAGTACTTC.

This chain uses TRBV28 with TRBJ2-1, with D uncertain. The CDR3 runs 11 residues. Germline CDR1 reads MDHEN; CDR2 reads SYDVKM. V was trimmed by 2 bases and J by 9 bases, leaving 5 bases between them. In DNA form, the CDR3 reads TGTGCCAGCAGTTTACTCTTTGAGCAGTTCTTC. Its translation is CASSLLFEQFF.

The gene calls are TRBV3-1 and TRBJ2-1; 12 bases align to TRBD2. V dropped 1 base and J dropped 12; count of bases not matched to a gene: 10. The CDR3 covers 16 residues. Germline V gene data show CDR1 as LGHDT and CDR2 as YNNKEL (reference sequence). Here the CDR3 reads CASSQVGLAGSGGQFF. CDR3 DNA: TGTGCCAGCAGCCAAGTAGGACTAGCGGGGTCCGGGGGGCAGTTCTTC.

This clonotype was picked up one time. Germline and junction disagree at one end, which may indicate a read error. J is TRBJ2-6 and V is TRBV10-3; possible D gene TRBD1, 5 bases. There are 16 residues in the CDR3. CDR1 and CDR2 (germline): ENHRY, SYGVKD. The CDR3: CAISLAESSGAIVLTF. DNA of the CDR3: TGTGCCATCAGTTTAGCTGAGAGCTCTGGGGCCATCGTCCTGACTTTC.

This chain links TRBV20-1 with TRBJ2-1; possibly TRBD1 or TRBD2 for D (5 bases each). V shed 2 bases and J shed 12 bases, with 17 bases lying between them. The germline gives CDR1 DFQATT, CDR2 SNEGSKA (reference sequence). The CDR3 is 13 amino acids. This chain's CDR3 is CSARLQPGPLQFF. The CDR3 DNA is TGCAGTGCTAGATTACAGCCGGGGCCCCTGCAGTTCTTC.

The chain carries TRBV10-3 and TRBJ1-2; 7 bases align to TRBD1. V was pared by 2 bases and J by 0 bases, with 3 bases of the junction left unmatched. Germline V gene lookup returns CDR1 ENHRY and CDR2 SYGVKD. The CDR3 spans 15 residues. The CDR3 DNA is TGTGCCATCAGTGAGGGTGGGACAGCTAACTATGGCTACACCTTC. Protein sequence: CAISEGGTANYGYTF.

This clonotype was observed many times. The chain has TRBV12-3 or TRBV12-4 and TRBJ2-3; 8 positions match TRBD2. The J segment lost 1 base and the V segment lost 5 bases, leaving 5 bases of the junction unmatched. This CDR3 contains 15 residues. The CDR3 sequence is CASSLPGGGTDTQYF. The CDR3, as DNA: TGTGCCAGCAGTCTCCCCGGGGGGGGCACAGATACGCAGTATTTT.